The 25 T cell receptor beta chains below come from one sample, sequenced in a study of PD-1 blockade in mismatch repair-deficient tumors. Sequenced by immunoSEQ multiplex PCR; TCRdb stores in-frame clones only, minus some. The sample carries roughly 25,000 clones, about 83% recorded once. Sequencing was performed on peripheral blood, taken 12 weeks after starting pembrolizumab. These receptors all come from an adult with mismatch repair-deficient cancer.

The genes are TRBV19 and TRBJ2-4; 14 positions match TRBD2. The CDR3 has 19 residues. CDR1 LNHDA and CDR2 SQIVND come from the germline V gene (reference sequence). With V trimmed by 5 bases and J by 3 bases, 12 bases remained unmatched. CDR3 sequence: CASSLSGTSGSFGKNIQYF. The CDR3 DNA sequence: TGTGCCAGTAGTTTATCCGGGACTAGCGGGAGTTTCGGCAAAAACATTCAGTACTTC.

The chain is built from TRBV5-1 and TRBJ2-1; D might be TRBD1 (5 bases). Looked up from germline, CDR1 is SGHRS and CDR2 is YFSETQ. This CDR3 has 13 amino acids. Trimming took 2 bases from V and 10 from J, leaving 13 bases between them. The CDR3 here is CASSFGYSGEQFF. CDR3 nucleotides: TGCGCCAGCAGCTTTGGTTATTCAGGGGAGCAGTTCTTC.

The J gene is TRBJ1-5, the V gene TRBV11-3, with a weak D call TRBD1 (5 bases). There are 15 residues in the CDR3. Germline-derived CDR1 and CDR2 are SGHNT and YENEEA. V lost 0 bases and J 5 bases, leaving 11 bases between the germline ends. DNA for the CDR3: TGTGCCAGCAGCTTAGATTCGGGGGAGGATCAGCCCCAGCATTTT. Translating it yields CASSLDSGEDQPQHF.

The V gene is TRBV29-1, the J gene TRBJ2-7; the match to TRBD2 covers 13 bases. V dropped 2 bases and J dropped 7; count of bases not matched to a gene: 11. The CDR3 loop spans 16 amino acids. Germline-derived CDR1 and CDR2 are SQVTM and ANQGSEA. The CDR3 spells CSVEKRGTSGRVEQYF. The CDR3 DNA sequence: TGCAGCGTTGAAAAAAGGGGAACTAGCGGGAGGGTTGAGCAGTACTTC.

The chain combines TRBV7-2 with TRBJ2-2; 7 bases line up with TRBD1. Unmatched junction bases numbered 4, after V lost 6 bases and J lost 0 bases. The germline V gene encodes CDR1 SGHTA and CDR2 FQGNSA. The CDR3 is made up of 15 amino acids. Here the CDR3 DNA reads TGTGCCAGCAGAGCCGGGACAGCGAACACCGGGGAGCTGTTTTTT. Translating it yields CASRAGTANTGELFF.

V and J are TRBV27 and TRBJ2-1, with TRBD2 identical over 9 bases. The germline gives CDR1 MNHEY, CDR2 SMNVEV (reference sequence). V was clipped by 2 bases and J by 5 bases; unmatched bases: 4. The CDR3 contains 15 residues. CDR3 protein: CASSLAGGTHNEQFF. The CDR3 nucleotides read TGTGCCAGCAGTTTAGCGGGAGGGACACACAATGAGCAGTTCTTC.

The chain is built from TRBV19 and TRBJ1-1, with D possibly being TRBD1 (6 bases). Germline V gene sequence: CDR1 LNHDA, CDR2 SQIVND (reference sequence). V lost 6 bases and J 6 bases, leaving 11 bases between the germline ends. The CDR3 consists of 12 residues. CDR3 sequence (DNA): TGTGCCAGTAGCCACAGGGTCGCTGAAGCTTTCTTT. It translates to CASSHRVAEAFF.

The rearrangement links TRBV10-1 to TRBJ2-1; unclear D gene. CDR3 size: 14 residues. V dropped 3 bases and J dropped 8 bases, with 14 bases sitting between them. The germline V gene has CDR1 WNHNN and CDR2 SYGVQD (reference sequence). The CDR3 loop is CASSDGPATDEQFF. CDR3 nucleotides: TGCGCCAGCAGTGACGGACCCGCCACGGATGAGCAGTTCTTC.

The J gene is TRBJ2-6, the V gene TRBV6-4; 9 positions match TRBD1. The CDR3 is 16 residues long. CDR1 and CDR2 from the germline V gene are MRHNA and SNTAGT. V shed 5 bases, J shed 3 bases, and the junction held 5 bases outside the gene matches. CDR3 nucleotides: TGTGCCAGCAGTCGACAGGGGGAAGGTGGGGCCAACGTCCTGACTTTC. Protein sequence: CASSRQGEGGANVLTF.

J is TRBJ2-7 and V is TRBV6-5; D might be TRBD1 (7 bases). V lost 8 bases, J lost 7 bases, and 24 bases lay in between. In germline, CDR1 is MNHEY, CDR2 SVGAGI. The CDR3 totals 15 residues. CDR3 amino acids: CASSRGAGQSHEQYF. CDR3 coding DNA: TGTGCCAGCTCCAGGGGGGCGGGTCAATCTCATGAGCAGTACTTC.

The chain joins TRBV4-3 to TRBJ1-1; D not resolved. The CDR3 has 14 amino acids. V lost 0 bases and J 6 bases, leaving 11 bases between the germline ends. Germline CDR1 reads LGHNA; CDR2 reads YSLEER. The CDR3 loop reads CASSQDLRVAEAFF. The CDR3 DNA sequence: TGCGCCAGCAGCCAAGATTTAAGGGTCGCTGAAGCTTTCTTT.

Sample share makes this clone medium-sized. This sequence joins TRBV30 and TRBJ2-2, with 7 nucleotides matching TRBD1. The CDR3 covers 14 residues. Germline lookup yields CDR1 GTSNPN and CDR2 SVGIG (reference sequence). The J segment lost 7 bases and the V segment lost 2 bases, leaving 7 bases of the junction unmatched. The CDR3 DNA sequence: TGTGCCTGGAGTAAGGGGACAGAGGTCGGGGAGCTGTTTTTT. This gives the protein CAWSKGTEVGELFF. Full variable domain (rest looked up from reference TRBV30 and TRBJ2-2): SQTIHQWPATLVQPVGSPLSLECTVEGTSNPNLYWYRQAAGRGLQLLFYSVGIGQISSEVPQNLSASRPQDRQFILSSKKLLLSDSGFYLCAWSKGTEVGELFFGEGSRLTVL.

The chain recombines TRBV25-1 with TRBJ2-2, with D possibly called TRBD1 or TRBD2 (5 bases each). V lost 6 bases and J lost 0, with 11 bases in between. CDR3 length equals 15 residues. Germline-derived CDR1 and CDR2 are MGHDK and SYGVNS. CDR3 sequence reads: CASRPRDANTGELFF. The CDR3 coding sequence is TGTGCCAGCAGACCCCGGGACGCGAACACCGGGGAGCTGTTTTTT.

The gene calls are TRBV4-1 and TRBJ2-7; 13 nucleotides agree with TRBD2. Germline V lookup: CDR1 MGHRA, CDR2 YSYEKL. The V and J ends lost 3 bases and 2 bases, in that order; junction bases with no gene match: 4. The CDR3 length is 16 residues. This CDR3 is CASSHLGLAGPYEQYF. The CDR3 DNA follows: TGCGCCAGCAGCCATCTGGGACTAGCGGGACCCTACGAGCAGTACTTC.

This chain connects TRBV19 to TRBJ1-5, with D unclear. The CDR3 consists of 16 residues. Trimming removed 0 bases at V and 2 bases at J, with 11 bases between. Germline CDR1 LNHDA, CDR2 SQIVND (reference sequence). The CDR3: CASSIDQPGGNQPQHF. The CDR3 bases are TGTGCCAGTAGTATAGACCAGCCTGGTGGCAATCAGCCCCAGCATTTT. The full variable domain, rest sourced from reference TRBV19 and TRBJ1-5, is DGGITQSPKYLFRKEGQNVTLSCEQNLNHDAMYWYRQDPGQGLRLIYYSQIVNDFQKGDIAEGYSVSREKKESFPLTVTSAQKNPTAFYLCASSIDQPGGNQPQHFGDGTRLSIL.

This rearrangement joins TRBV7-3 to TRBJ2-7; 8 bases fit TRBD1. The CDR3 length is 14 residues. Per germline, CDR1 SGHTA and CDR2 FQGTGA. V gave up 5 bases and J gave up 3 bases; unmatched junction bases: 6. The CDR3 sequence: CASSMDRVGYEQYF. The CDR3 bases are TGTGCCAGCAGCATGGACAGGGTAGGCTACGAGCAGTACTTC.

This chain uses TRBV4-1 with TRBJ2-1, with 8 bases identical to TRBD2. CDR3 length equals 20 residues. Germline V CDR1 and CDR2: MGHRA, YSYEKL. The junction had 22 bases not matched to a gene; V was cut back by 0 bases and J by 9 bases. DNA for the CDR3: TGCGCCAGCAGCCAAGAATCGGGCGCCCCTCTGGCGGGAGGAGGGAGTGAGCAGTTCTTC. As protein: CASSQESGAPLAGGGSEQFF.

V usage is TRBV7-9 and J usage is TRBJ1-1; 7 positions match TRBD1. The V gene's germline CDR1 is SEHNR and CDR2 FQNEAQ (reference sequence). Germline trimming cut 4 bases from V and 4 bases from J; bases unmatched to any gene: 9. This CDR3 is built from 15 residues. CDR3 DNA: TGTGCCAGCAGCTCCTCCCGGGGACAGTTCACTGAAGCTTTCTTT. Residues: CASSSSRGQFTEAFF.

The table lists this clone with a count of one. V and J are TRBV6-5 and TRBJ1-1; tentatively, D is TRBD1 (5 bases). V lost 8 bases and J 8 bases, leaving 18 bases between the germline ends. The CDR3 is 13 residues long. Germline V lookup: CDR1 MNHEY, CDR2 SVGAGI. The CDR3 is CASSNVQGREAFF. In nucleotides, the CDR3 is TGTGCCAGCTCCAACGTCCAGGGTAGGGAAGCTTTCTTT.

This chain uses TRBV6-5 with TRBJ2-1; 7 nucleotides match TRBD1. The CDR3 covers 14 residues. Germline CDR1 is MNHEY and CDR2 is SVGAGI. The J segment lost 0 bases and the V segment lost 7 bases, leaving 3 bases of the junction unmatched. The CDR3, as DNA: TGTGCCAGCACCCGGGACAGCTCCTACAATGAGCAGTTCTTC. It is translated as CASTRDSSYNEQFF.

The CDR3 nucleotides read TGCAGCGTTGAAACCTGGGACTACGAGCAGTACTTC. Residues: CSVETWDYEQYF. The V and J genes are TRBV29-1 and TRBJ2-7; no definite D call. Germline values: CDR1 SQVTM, CDR2 ANQGSEA. V gave up 2 bases and J gave up 3 bases, with 8 bases separating them. The CDR3 is 12 residues long.

In DNA, the CDR3 is TGCGCCAGCAGCGCCTCACAGGGGGCTCATTACTACGAGCAGTACTTC. Encoded protein: CASSASQGAHYYEQYF. This chain connects TRBV5-1 to TRBJ2-7, with 9 bases aligning to TRBD1. CDR3 size: 16 residues. Trimming cost V 4 bases and J 3 bases; bases outside gene matches: 11. Germline V CDR1 and CDR2: SGHRS, YFSETQ.

V and J are TRBV6-4 and TRBJ2-2; 8 nucleotides align to TRBD2. The V gene end was trimmed by 5 bases and the J gene end by 4 bases; junction bases not matched to a gene: 0. The CDR3 length is 13 residues. Looked up from germline, CDR1 is MRHNA and CDR2 is SNTAGT. The CDR3 DNA reads as TGTGCCAGCAGTAGCGGGAGCACCGGGGAGCTGTTTTTT. It encodes CASSSGSTGELFF.

V usage is TRBV5-5 and J usage is TRBJ2-3, with a possible D match to TRBD2 (5 bases). Between the trimmed V and J ends, which lost 0 bases and 5 bases, there was a span of 10 bases. Germline CDR1 reads SGHKS; CDR2 reads YYEKEE (reference sequence). This CDR3 is 14 amino acids long. The CDR3 protein is CASSLAQREDTQYF. In DNA form, the CDR3 reads TGTGCCAGCAGCTTGGCCCAGAGGGAAGATACGCAGTATTTT. The entire variable domain, with the rest obtained from reference TRBV5-5 and TRBJ2-3, is as follows: DAGVTQSPTHLIKTRGQQVTLRCSPISGHKSVSWYQQVLGQGPQFIFQYYEKEERGRGNFPDRFSARQFPNYSSELNVNALLLGDSALYLCASSLAQREDTQYFGPGTRLTVL.

This chain connects TRBV20-1 to TRBJ1-2, with D unclear. Deletions cut 5 bases from V and 8 bases from J, with 12 bases between. The CDR3 runs to 11 residues. Germline loops: CDR1 DFQATT, CDR2 SNEGSKA (reference sequence). CDR3 amino acids: CSARVLGGYTF. As DNA, the CDR3 is TGCAGTGCTCGCGTCCTAGGAGGCTACACCTTC.